This T cell receptor (beta chain) appears in the sequencing data of a study of human T cells and chemical hapten exposure. TCRdb reprocessed the RACE reads with MiXCR, giving one entry per CDR3 protein. Here the sample spans about 54,000 distinct CDR3 sequences, 9.5% to 10% being singletons. Time point specified: patch test 2, 6 weeks after DPC sensitization. As to treatment: therapeutic diphenylcyclopropenone sensitization with weekly scalp DPC. This clonotype was counted many times. There are 13 residues in the CDR3. The ends were cut back, 6 bases at V and 5 bases at J, with 12 bases in the middle. Germline CDR1 SGHRS, CDR2 YFSETQ.

The chain joins TRBV5-1 to TRBJ1-5, with D maybe TRBD1 (6 bases). The sequence derives from a woman in her 50s with alopecia areata. Some clones in this sample may be carry-over from other donors' samples. The source material was whole blood, sampled in connection with sensitization to the hapten diphenylcyclopropenone (DPC). The CDR3 sequence is CASKGGEDQPQHF. The CDR3 DNA is TGCGCCAGCAAAGGGGGTGAGGATCAGCCCCAGCATTTT.